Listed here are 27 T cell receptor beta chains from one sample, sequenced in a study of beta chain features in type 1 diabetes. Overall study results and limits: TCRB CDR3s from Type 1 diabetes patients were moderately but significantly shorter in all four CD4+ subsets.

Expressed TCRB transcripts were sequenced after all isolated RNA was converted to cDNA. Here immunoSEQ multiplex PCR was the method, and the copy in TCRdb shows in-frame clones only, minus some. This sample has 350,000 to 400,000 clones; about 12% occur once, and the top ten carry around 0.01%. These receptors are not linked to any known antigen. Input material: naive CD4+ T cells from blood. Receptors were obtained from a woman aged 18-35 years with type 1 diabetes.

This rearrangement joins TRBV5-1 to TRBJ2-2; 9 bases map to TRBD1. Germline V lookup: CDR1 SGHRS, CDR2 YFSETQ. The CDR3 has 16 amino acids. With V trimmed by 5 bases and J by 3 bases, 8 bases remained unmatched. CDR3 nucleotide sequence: TGCGCCAGCAGTTTTGGACAGGGGCTTTACACCGGGGAGCTGTTTTTT. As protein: CASSFGQGLYTGELFF.

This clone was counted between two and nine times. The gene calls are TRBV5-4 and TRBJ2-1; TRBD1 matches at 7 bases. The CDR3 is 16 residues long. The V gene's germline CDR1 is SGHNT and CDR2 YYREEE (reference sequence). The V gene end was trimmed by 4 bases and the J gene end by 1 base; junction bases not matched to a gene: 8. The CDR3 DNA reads TGTGCCAGCAGCCACGGGACAGTCCCTTCCTACAATGAGCAGTTCTTC. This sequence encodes CASSHGTVPSYNEQFF.

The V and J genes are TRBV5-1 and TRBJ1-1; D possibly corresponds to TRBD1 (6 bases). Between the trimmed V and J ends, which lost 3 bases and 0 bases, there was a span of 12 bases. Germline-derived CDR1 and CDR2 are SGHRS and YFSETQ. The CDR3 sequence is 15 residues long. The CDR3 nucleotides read TGCGCCAGCAGCTCGGGACACTCTATGAACACTGAAGCTTTCTTT. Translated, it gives CASSSGHSMNTEAFF.

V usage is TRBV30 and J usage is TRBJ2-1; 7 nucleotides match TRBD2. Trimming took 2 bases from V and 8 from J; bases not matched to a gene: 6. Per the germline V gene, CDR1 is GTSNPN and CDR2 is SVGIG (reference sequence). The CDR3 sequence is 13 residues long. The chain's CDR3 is CAWSRGRADEQFF. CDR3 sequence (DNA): TGTGCCTGGAGTCGGGGGAGGGCCGATGAGCAGTTCTTC.

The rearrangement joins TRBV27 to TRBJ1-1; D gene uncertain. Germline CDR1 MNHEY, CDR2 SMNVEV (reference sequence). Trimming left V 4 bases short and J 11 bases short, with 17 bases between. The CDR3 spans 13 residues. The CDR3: CASSSDGNYRAFF. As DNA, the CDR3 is TGTGCCAGCAGTTCCGACGGAAACTATCGGGCTTTCTTT.

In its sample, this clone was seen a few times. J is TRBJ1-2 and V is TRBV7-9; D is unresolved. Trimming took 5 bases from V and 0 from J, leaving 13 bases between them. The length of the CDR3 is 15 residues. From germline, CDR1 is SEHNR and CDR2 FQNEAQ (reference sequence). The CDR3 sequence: CASSDPTRANYGYTF. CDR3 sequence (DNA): TGTGCCAGCAGCGACCCGACGCGGGCTAACTATGGCTACACCTTC.

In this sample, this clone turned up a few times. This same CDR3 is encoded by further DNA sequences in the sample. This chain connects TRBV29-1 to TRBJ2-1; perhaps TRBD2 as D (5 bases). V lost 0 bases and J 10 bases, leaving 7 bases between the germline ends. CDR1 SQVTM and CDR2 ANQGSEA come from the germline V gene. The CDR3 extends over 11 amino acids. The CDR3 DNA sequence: TGCAGCGTTGAAGATCCGGGGGAGCAGTTCTTC. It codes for CSVEDPGEQFF.

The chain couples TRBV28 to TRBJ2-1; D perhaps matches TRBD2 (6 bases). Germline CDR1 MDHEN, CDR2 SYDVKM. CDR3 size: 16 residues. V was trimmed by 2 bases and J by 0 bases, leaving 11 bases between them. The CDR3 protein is CASSLGTLSSYNEQFF. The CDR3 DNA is TGTGCCAGCAGTTTAGGGACTCTAAGCTCCTACAATGAGCAGTTCTTC.

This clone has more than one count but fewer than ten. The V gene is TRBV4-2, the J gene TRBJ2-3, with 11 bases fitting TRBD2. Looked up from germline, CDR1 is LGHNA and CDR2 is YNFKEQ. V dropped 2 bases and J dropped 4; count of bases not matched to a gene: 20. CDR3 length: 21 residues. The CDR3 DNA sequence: TGTGCCAGCAGCCAAAAAAGGGCCCTGACTAGCGGGACCGACCCGTCAGATACGCAGTATTTT. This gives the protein CASSQKRALTSGTDPSDTQYF.

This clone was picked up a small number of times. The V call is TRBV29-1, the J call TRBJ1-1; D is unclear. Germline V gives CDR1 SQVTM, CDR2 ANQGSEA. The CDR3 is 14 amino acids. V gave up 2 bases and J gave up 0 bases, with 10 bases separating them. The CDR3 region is CSVESGKMNTEAFF. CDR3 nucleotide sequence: TGCAGCGTTGAATCTGGCAAAATGAACACTGAAGCTTTCTTT.

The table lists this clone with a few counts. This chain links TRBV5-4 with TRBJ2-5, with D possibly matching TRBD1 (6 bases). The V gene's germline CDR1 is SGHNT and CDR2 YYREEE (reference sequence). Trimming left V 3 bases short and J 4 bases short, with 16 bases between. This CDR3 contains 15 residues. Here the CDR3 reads CASSSKGGWVETQYF. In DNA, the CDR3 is TGTGCCAGCAGCTCTAAAGGGGGTTGGGTAGAGACCCAGTACTTC.

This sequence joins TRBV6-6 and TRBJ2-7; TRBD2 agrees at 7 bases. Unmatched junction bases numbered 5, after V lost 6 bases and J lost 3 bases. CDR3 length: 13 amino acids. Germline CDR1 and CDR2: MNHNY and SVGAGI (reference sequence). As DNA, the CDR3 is TGTGCCAGCAGACTTCTAGCGGACTACGAGCAGTACTTC. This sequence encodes CASRLLADYEQYF.

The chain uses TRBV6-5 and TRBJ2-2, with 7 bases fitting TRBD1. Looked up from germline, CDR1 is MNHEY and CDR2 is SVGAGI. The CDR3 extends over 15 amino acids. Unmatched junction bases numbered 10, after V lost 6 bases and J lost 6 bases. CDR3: CASRMGTDRAGELFF. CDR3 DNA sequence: TGTGCCAGCAGGATGGGGACCGACAGGGCCGGGGAGCTGTTTTTT.

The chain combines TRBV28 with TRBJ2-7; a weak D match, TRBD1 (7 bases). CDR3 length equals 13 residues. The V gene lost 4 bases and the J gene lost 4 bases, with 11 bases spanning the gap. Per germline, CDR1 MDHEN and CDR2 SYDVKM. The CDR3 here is CASSSPGGYEQYF. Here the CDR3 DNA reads TGTGCCAGCAGTTCCCCAGGGGGGTACGAGCAGTACTTC.

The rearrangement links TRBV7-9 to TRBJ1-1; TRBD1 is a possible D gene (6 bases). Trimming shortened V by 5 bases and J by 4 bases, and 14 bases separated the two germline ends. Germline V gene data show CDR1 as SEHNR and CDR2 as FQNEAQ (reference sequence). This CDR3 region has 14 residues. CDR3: CASSPGTSGTEAFF. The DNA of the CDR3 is TGTGCCAGCAGCCCAGGGACATCGGGCACTGAAGCTTTCTTT.

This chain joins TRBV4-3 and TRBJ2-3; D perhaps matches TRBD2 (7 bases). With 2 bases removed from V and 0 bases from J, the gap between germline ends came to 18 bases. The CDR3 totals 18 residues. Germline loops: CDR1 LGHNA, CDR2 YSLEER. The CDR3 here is CASSQLGGPSLSTDTQYF. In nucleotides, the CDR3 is TGCGCCAGCAGCCAACTCGGGGGGCCCTCCCTCAGCACAGATACGCAGTATTTT.

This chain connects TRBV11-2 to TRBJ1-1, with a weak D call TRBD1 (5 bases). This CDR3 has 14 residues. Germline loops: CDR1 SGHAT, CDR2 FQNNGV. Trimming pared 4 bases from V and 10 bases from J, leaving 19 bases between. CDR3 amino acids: CASSSHRQTLGAFF. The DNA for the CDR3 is TGTGCCAGCAGCTCCCACCGACAGACTCTCGGAGCTTTCTTT.

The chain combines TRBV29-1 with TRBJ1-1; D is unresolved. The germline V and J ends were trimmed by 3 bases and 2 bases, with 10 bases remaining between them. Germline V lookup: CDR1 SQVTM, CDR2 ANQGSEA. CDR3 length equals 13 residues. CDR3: CSVEGRINTEAFF. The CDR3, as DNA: TGCAGCGTTGAGGGCAGAATTAACACTGAAGCTTTCTTT.

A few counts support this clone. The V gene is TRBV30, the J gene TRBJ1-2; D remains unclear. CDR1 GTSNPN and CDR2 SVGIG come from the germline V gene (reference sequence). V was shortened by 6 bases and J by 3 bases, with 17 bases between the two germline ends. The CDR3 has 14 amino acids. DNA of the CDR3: TGTGCCTGCACTAATTTGGCGAGGGACTATGGCTACACCTTC. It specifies CACTNLARDYGYTF. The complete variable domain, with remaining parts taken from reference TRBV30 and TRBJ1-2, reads SQTIHQWPATLVQPVGSPLSLECTVEGTSNPNLYWYRQAAGRGLQLLFYSVGIGQISSEVPQNLSASRPQDRQFILSSKKLLLSDSGFYLCACTNLARDYGYTFGSGTRLTVV.

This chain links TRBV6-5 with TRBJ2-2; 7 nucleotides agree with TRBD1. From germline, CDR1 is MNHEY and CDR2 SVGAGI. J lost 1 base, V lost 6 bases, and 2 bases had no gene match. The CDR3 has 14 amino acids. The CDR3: CASSPGGNTGELFF. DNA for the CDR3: TGTGCCAGCAGCCCAGGGGGGAACACCGGGGAGCTGTTTTTT.

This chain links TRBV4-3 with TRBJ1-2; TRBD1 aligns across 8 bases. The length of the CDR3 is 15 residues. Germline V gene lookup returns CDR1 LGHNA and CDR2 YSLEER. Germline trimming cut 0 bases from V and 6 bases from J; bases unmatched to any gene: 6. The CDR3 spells CASSQESGQGDGYTF. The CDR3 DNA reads TGCGCCAGCAGCCAAGAGAGCGGACAGGGTGATGGCTACACCTTC.

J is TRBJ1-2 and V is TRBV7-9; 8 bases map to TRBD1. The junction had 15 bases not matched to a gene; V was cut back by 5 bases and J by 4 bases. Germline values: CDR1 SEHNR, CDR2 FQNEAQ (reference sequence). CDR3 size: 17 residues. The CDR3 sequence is CASSRSVGQGLGYGYTF. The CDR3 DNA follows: TGTGCCAGCAGCCGGAGTGTCGGACAGGGTCTTGGCTATGGCTACACCTTC.

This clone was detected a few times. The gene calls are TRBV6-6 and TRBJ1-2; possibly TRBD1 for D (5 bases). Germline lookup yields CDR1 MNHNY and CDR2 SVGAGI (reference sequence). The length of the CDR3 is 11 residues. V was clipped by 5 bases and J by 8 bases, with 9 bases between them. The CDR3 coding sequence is TGTGCCAGCAGTCCAGGGCGAGGCTACACCTTC. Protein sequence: CASSPGRGYTF.

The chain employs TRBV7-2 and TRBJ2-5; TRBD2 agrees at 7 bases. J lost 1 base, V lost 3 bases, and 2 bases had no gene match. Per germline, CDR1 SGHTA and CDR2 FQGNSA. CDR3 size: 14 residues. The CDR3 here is CASSFWTSQETQYF. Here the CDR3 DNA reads TGTGCCAGCAGCTTTTGGACTAGCCAAGAGACCCAGTACTTC.

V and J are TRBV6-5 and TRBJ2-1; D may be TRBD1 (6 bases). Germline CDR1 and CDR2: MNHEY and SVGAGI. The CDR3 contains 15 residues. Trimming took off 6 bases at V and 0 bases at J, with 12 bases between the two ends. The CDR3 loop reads CASRTTGLSYNEQFF. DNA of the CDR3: TGTGCCAGCAGAACCACAGGGCTCTCCTACAATGAGCAGTTCTTC.

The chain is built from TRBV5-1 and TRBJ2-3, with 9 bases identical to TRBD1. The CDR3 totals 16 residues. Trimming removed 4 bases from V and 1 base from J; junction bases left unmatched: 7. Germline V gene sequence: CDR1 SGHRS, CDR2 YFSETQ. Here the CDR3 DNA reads TGCGCCAGCAGCCCGGACAGGGGTTTGGGCACAGATACGCAGTATTTT. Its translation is CASSPDRGLGTDTQYF. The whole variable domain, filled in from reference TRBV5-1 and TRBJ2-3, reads KAGVTQTPRYLIKTRGQQVTLSCSPISGHRSVSWYQQTPGQGLQFLFEYFSETQRNKGNFPGRFSGRQFSNSRSEMNVSTLELGDSALYLCASSPDRGLGTDTQYFGPGTRLTVL.

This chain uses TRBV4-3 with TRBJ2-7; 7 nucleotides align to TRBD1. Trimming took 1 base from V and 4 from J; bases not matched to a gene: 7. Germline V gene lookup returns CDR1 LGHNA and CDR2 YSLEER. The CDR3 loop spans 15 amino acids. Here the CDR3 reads CASSQVRDRRYEQYF. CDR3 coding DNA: TGCGCCAGCAGCCAAGTTCGGGACAGACGATACGAGCAGTACTTC.